The present entry profiles one T cell receptor (beta chain) with its context. Its antigen is unknown. This record belongs to a study of T cells in tuberculosis. Study-wide findings and caveats: GEM motif frequencies gave over 55% accuracy; the GMM repertoire gave roughly 90%. Active tuberculosis TCR-alpha repertoires lay closer to GMM-specific TCRs than IGRA-negative controls, suggesting clonal expansion.

Latent tuberculosis screening used tuberculin skin test and IGRA at entry. On average about 100,000 T cells per donor were immunosequenced. The CDR3 runs 15 residues. Trimming pared 6 bases from V and 2 bases from J, leaving 14 bases between. Per germline, CDR1 SEHNR and CDR2 FQNEAQ (reference sequence). Only in-frame clones appear in the TCRdb table, and some are missing; sequencing was by immunoSEQ multiplex PCR. The sample holds around 25,000 clones, roughly 92% seen once. The sequenced sample was PBMCs. The receptor's source is a donor between 10 and 29 years old with latent tuberculosis or without tuberculosis infection. Some clones in this sample may be carry-over from other donors' samples. This chain uses TRBV7-9 with TRBJ1-3; D is ambiguous. CDR3: CASSPLGVTGNTIYF. The CDR3 nucleotides read TGTGCCAGCAGTCCTCTCGGGGTGACTGGAAACACCATATATTTT.